This record looks at one T cell receptor (beta chain) sequence and its context. Some clones are missing from TCRdb's copy, which holds only in-frame ones; the method was immunoSEQ multiplex PCR. This sample carries 100,000 to 150,000 clones, roughly 89% of them seen once, and the ten largest clones take 1.1%. This entry comes from a study of cytomegalovirus exposure and HLA in healthy donors. Across the whole study: The 130 or so validation repertoires, a later analysis reported, used the same platform as the 666 repertoires from the first cohort.

The sample consisted of PBMCs. The sequence came from a young woman in good health and CMV-seronegative.

CDR3 region: CASSLAGGVTYNEQFF. Here the CDR3 DNA reads TGCGCCAGCAGCTTGGCCGGCGGGGTTACCTACAATGAGCAGTTCTTC. The chain combines TRBV5-1 with TRBJ2-1; perhaps TRBD2 as D (6 bases). CDR3 size: 16 residues. V was pared by 0 bases and J by 2 bases, with 12 bases between. CDR1 and CDR2 from the germline V gene are SGHRS and YFSETQ.